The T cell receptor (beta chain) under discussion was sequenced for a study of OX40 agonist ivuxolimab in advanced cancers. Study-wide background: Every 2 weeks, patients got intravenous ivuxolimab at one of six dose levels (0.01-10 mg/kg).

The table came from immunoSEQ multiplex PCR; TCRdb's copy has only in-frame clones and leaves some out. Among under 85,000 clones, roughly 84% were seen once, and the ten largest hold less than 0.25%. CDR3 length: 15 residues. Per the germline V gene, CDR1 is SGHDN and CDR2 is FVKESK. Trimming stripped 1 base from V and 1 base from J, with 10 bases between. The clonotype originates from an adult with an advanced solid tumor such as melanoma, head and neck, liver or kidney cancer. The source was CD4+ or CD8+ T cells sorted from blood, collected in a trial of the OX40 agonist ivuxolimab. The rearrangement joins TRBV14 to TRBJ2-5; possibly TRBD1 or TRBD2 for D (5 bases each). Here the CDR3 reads CASSQGGSSQETQYF. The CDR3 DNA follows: TGTGCCAGCAGCCAAGGGGGGAGCTCCCAAGAGACCCAGTACTTC.